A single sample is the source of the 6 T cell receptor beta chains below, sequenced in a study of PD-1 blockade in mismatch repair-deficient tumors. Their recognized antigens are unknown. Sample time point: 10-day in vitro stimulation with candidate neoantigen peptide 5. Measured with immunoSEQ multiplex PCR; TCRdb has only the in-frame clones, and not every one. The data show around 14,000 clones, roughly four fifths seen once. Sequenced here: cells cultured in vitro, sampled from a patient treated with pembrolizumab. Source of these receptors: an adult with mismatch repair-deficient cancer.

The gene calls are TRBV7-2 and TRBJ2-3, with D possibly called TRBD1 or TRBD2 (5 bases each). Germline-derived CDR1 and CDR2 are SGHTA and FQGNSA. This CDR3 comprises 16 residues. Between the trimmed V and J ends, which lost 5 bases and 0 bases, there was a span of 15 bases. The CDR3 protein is CASSRFGAGSTDTQYF. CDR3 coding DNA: TGTGCCAGCAGCCGGTTCGGGGCGGGTAGCACAGATACGCAGTATTTT. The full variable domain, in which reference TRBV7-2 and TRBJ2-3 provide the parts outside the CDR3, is GAGVSQSPSNKVTEKGKDVELRCDPISGHTALYWYRQSLGQGLEFLIYFQGNSAPDKSGLPSDRFSAERTGGSVSTLTIQRTQQEDSAVYLCASSRFGAGSTDTQYFGPGTRLTVL.

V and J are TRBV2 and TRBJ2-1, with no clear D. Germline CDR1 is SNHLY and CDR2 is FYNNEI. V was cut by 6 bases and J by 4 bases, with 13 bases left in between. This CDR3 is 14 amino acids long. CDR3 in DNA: TGTGCCAGCAGGTTGTTAGCCAGTTACAATGAGCAGTTCTTC. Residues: CASRLLASYNEQFF.

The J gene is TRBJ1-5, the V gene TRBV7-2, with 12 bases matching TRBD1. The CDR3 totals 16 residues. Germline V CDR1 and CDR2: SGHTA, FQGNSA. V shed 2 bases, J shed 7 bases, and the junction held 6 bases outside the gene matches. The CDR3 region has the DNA TGTGCCAGCAGCTTAATAGGGACAGGGGGCGAGCAGCCCCAGCATTTT. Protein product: CASSLIGTGGEQPQHF.

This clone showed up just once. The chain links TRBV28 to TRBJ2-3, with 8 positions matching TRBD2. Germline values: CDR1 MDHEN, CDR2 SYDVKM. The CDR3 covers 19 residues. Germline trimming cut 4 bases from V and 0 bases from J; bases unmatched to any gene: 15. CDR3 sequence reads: CASSSHSEALAASTDTQYF. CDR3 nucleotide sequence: TGTGCCAGCAGTTCCCATTCGGAAGCACTAGCGGCTAGCACAGATACGCAGTATTTT.

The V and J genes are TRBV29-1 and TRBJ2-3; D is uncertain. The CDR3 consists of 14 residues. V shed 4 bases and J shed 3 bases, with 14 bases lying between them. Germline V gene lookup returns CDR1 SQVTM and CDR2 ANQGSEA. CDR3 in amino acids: CSVVALQMTDTQYF. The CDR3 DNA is TGCAGCGTTGTAGCTCTGCAGATGACAGATACGCAGTATTTT.

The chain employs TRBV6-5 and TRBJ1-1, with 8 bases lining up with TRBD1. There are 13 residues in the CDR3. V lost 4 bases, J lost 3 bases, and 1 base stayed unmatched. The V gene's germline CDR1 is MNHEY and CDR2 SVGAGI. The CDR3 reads CASSLQGDTEAFF. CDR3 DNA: TGTGCCAGCAGTTTACAGGGGGACACTGAAGCTTTCTTT.